The clone carrying this TCR beta chain showed up just a few times. A read error may account for a junction end that differs from germline. These data are taken from a study of patients and donors after allogeneic stem cell transplantation. Germline V gives CDR1 KGHDR, CDR2 SFDVKD. The CDR3 runs 15 residues. TCRdb re-called the RT-PCR reads through MiXCR, storing one row per CDR3 protein. This sample has roughly 960,000 distinct CDR3 sequences, with approximately 19% found just once. The clonotype originates from a human donor who was either an allogeneic HSCT recipient or a stem cell or donor lymphocyte infusion donor (not recorded which). It is not recorded whose cells these are; they may come from a transplant donor. Sequencing was carried out using blood, either unsorted or a sorted T cell fraction (not recorded which). This chain joins TRBV24-1 and TRBJ1-5; 7 bases match TRBD1. The CDR3 DNA reads TGTGCCACCAGTGATTCCCGACAGGGTCGGCAGCCACAGCATTTT. Translating it yields CATSDSRQGRQPQHF.